The 11 T cell receptor beta chains in this list originate from one sample, sequenced in a study of cytomegalovirus exposure and HLA in healthy donors. Here immunoSEQ multiplex PCR was the method, and the copy in TCRdb shows in-frame clones only, minus some. The table lists about 200,000 clones, about 90% of them singletons. The sample consisted of PBMCs. Receptor source: a young woman in good health and CMV-seronegative.

The chain joins TRBV5-1 to TRBJ2-2; weak D call: TRBD2 (6 bases). The CDR3 extends over 14 amino acids. Germline V gene lookup returns CDR1 SGHRS and CDR2 YFSETQ. V was clipped by 7 bases and J by 1 base, with 11 bases between them. The CDR3 spells CASAGPMNTGELFF. In nucleotides, the CDR3 is TGCGCCAGCGCGGGACCAATGAACACCGGGGAGCTGTTTTTT.

This clone was found once. The chain combines TRBV4-1 with TRBJ2-5; 9 nucleotides align to TRBD1. V lost 4 bases to trimming and J lost 3 bases; unmatched junction nucleotides: 9. Germline CDR1 MGHRA, CDR2 YSYEKL. The CDR3 contains 16 residues. CDR3 DNA: TGCGCCAGCAGCCGAGGGGACAGGGTAGGGGAAGAGACCCAGTACTTC. Encoded protein: CASSRGDRVGEETQYF.

The J gene is TRBJ2-5, the V gene TRBV25-1; D perhaps matches TRBD1 (5 bases). V was clipped by 4 bases and J by 0 bases, with 12 bases between them. This CDR3 comprises 15 residues. Per the germline V gene, CDR1 is MGHDK and CDR2 is SYGVNS. The DNA of the CDR3 is TGTGCCAGCAGTGGCTGGCGACAGAACCAAGAGACCCAGTACTTC. Translating gives CASSGWRQNQETQYF.

This clone was recorded a few times. This chain links TRBV10-3 with TRBJ2-2; D is undetermined. Germline CDR1 ENHRY, CDR2 SYGVKD. V was trimmed by 7 bases and J by 4 bases, leaving 10 bases between them. The length of the CDR3 is 13 residues. The CDR3 sequence: CAIKNGFTGELFF. The CDR3 bases are TGTGCCATCAAAAACGGGTTCACCGGGGAGCTGTTTTTT.

This clone was found many times. The CDR3 reads CASSQHRTATGELFF. As DNA, the CDR3 is TGTGCCAGCAGCCAACATCGGACAGCAACCGGGGAGCTGTTTTTT. The chain combines TRBV14 with TRBJ2-2; D is possibly TRBD1 (6 bases). The CDR3 is made up of 15 amino acids. Germline V lookup: CDR1 SGHDN, CDR2 FVKESK. The germline V and J ends were trimmed by 2 bases and 5 bases, with 12 bases remaining between them.

The genes are TRBV27 and TRBJ2-2; 8 nucleotides line up with TRBD2. The J segment lost 4 bases and the V segment lost 6 bases, leaving 13 bases of the junction unmatched. This CDR3 contains 17 residues. The germline CDR1 and CDR2 sequences are MNHEY and SMNVEV (reference sequence). CDR3 sequence reads: CASSLLGAGGVTGELFF. Here the CDR3 DNA reads TGTGCCAGCAGCCTCCTTGGGGCGGGAGGCGTCACCGGGGAGCTGTTTTTT.

The chain joins TRBV4-2 to TRBJ2-7; 8 bases line up with TRBD1. In germline, CDR1 is LGHNA, CDR2 YNFKEQ. This CDR3 comprises 15 residues. V lost 2 bases to trimming and J lost 7 bases; unmatched junction nucleotides: 10. The CDR3 is CASSQKLDRAEEQYF. CDR3 in DNA: TGTGCCAGCAGCCAAAAGCTGGACAGGGCGGAGGAGCAGTACTTC.

This chain links TRBV7-2 with TRBJ2-3; 10 bases map to TRBD2. The CDR3 covers 14 residues. The ends lost 3 bases at V and 6 bases at J; junction bases unmatched: 3. CDR1 is SGHTA and CDR2 is FQGNSA in the germline V gene. The chain's CDR3 is CASSFLAGADTQYF. Here the CDR3 DNA reads TGTGCCAGCAGCTTCCTAGCGGGAGCCGATACGCAGTATTTT.

CDR3: CASSPPRGQETQYF. The CDR3 coding sequence is TGTGCCAGCAGTCCCCCCCGGGGTCAAGAGACCCAGTACTTC. The chain has TRBV28 and TRBJ2-5; possibly TRBD2 for D (5 bases). The CDR3 sequence is 14 residues long. Germline V gene sequence: CDR1 MDHEN, CDR2 SYDVKM. Deletions cut 5 bases from V and 2 bases from J, with 12 bases between.

The V gene is TRBV7-2, the J gene TRBJ1-5, with 7 bases that match TRBD1. V was clipped by 4 bases and J by 4 bases; unmatched bases: 7. Germline CDR1 reads SGHTA; CDR2 reads FQGNSA. This CDR3 is 15 amino acids long. As DNA, the CDR3 is TGTGCCAGCAGCTCAACAGGGGACCCGAATCAGCCCCAGCATTTT. Translation gives CASSSTGDPNQPQHF.

The V call is TRBV27, the J call TRBJ2-2; no reliable D call. CDR1 MNHEY and CDR2 SMNVEV come from the germline V gene (reference sequence). V was clipped by 3 bases and J by 0 bases, with 2 bases between them. This CDR3 is 13 amino acids long. Here the CDR3 reads CASSFTNTGELFF. The CDR3 coding sequence is TGTGCCAGCAGTTTTACGAACACCGGGGAGCTGTTTTTT.